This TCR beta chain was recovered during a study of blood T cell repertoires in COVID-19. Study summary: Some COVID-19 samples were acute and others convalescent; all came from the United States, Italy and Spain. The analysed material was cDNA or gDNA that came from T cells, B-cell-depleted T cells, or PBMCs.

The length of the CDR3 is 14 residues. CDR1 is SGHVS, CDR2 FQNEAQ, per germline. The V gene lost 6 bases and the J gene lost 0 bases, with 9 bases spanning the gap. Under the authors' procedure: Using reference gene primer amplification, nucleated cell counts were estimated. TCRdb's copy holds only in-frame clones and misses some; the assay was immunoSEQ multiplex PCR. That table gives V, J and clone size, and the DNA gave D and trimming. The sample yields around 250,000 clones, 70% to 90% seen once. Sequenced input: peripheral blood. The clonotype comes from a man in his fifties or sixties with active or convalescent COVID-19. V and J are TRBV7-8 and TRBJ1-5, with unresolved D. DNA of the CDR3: TGTGCCAGCAGTTGGGAGTATAGCAATCAGCCCCAGCATTTT. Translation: CASSWEYSNQPQHF.